This TCR beta chain was profiled in a study of blood T cell repertoires in COVID-19. Study context: Collection of acute and convalescent COVID-19 samples took place in the United States, Italy and Spain. T cells, B-cell-depleted T cells, or PBMCs provided the cDNA or gDNA that served as material.

In the original workflow: Amplification of reference gene primers was used by the study to estimate nucleated cell counts. Libraries were prepared by immunoSEQ multiplex PCR; TCRdb keeps only in-frame clonotypes and omits some of them. V and J calls and clone size follow that table, whereas D and trimming were derived from the DNA. Of approximately 400,000 clones detected, roughly 90% appear once; the ten largest clones hold more than 0.95%. The CDR3 has 13 amino acids. Between the trimmed V and J ends, which lost 1 base and 3 bases, there was a span of 7 bases. The clonotype comes from a man in his forties or fifties with acute or convalescent COVID-19. Sequencing was performed on peripheral blood. The chain couples TRBV12-3 or TRBV12-4 to TRBJ2-7; D not resolved. DNA for the CDR3: TGTGCCAGCAGTTTAGAACAGATCTACGAGCAGTACTTC. Protein product: CASSLEQIYEQYF.